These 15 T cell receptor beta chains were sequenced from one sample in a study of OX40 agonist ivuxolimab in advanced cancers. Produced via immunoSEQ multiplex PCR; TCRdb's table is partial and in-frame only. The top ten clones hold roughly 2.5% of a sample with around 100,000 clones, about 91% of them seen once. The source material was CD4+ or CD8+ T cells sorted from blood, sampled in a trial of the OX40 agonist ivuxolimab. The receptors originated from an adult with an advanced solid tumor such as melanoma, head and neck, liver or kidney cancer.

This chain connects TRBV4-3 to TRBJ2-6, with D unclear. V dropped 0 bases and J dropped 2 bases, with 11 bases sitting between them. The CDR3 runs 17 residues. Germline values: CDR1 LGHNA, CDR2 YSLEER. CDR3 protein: CASSQDWSTPGANVLTF. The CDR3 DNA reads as TGCGCCAGCAGCCAAGATTGGAGTACCCCTGGGGCCAACGTCCTGACTTTC.

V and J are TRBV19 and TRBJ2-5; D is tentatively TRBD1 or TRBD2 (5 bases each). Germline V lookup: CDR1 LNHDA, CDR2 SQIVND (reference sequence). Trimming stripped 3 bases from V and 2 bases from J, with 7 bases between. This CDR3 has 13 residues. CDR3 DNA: TGTGCCAGTAGTATGGGACCTCAAGAGACCCAGTACTTC. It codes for CASSMGPQETQYF.

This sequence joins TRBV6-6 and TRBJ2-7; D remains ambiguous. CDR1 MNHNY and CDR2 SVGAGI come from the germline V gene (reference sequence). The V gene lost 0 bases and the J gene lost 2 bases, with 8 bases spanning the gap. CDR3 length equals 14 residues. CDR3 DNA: TGTGCCAGCAGTTACTCGCACGGCCCCTACGAGCAGTACTTC. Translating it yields CASSYSHGPYEQYF.

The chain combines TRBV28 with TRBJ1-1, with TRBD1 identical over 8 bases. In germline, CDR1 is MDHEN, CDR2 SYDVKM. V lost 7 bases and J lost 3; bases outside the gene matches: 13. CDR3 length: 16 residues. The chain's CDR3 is CASTPAPGQADTEAFF. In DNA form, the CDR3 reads TGTGCCAGCACCCCCGCCCCGGGACAGGCCGACACTGAAGCTTTCTTT.

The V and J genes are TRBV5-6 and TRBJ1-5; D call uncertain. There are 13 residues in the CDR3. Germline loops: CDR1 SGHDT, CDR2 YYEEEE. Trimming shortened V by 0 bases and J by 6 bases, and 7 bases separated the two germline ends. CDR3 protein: CASSLASGQPQHF. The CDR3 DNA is TGTGCCAGCAGCTTGGCCTCCGGTCAGCCCCAGCATTTT.

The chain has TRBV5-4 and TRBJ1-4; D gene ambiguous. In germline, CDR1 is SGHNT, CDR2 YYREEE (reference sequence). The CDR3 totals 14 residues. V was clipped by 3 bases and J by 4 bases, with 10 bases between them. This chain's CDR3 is CASSSGLINEKLFF. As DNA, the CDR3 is TGTGCCAGCAGCTCCGGACTGATTAATGAAAAACTGTTTTTT.

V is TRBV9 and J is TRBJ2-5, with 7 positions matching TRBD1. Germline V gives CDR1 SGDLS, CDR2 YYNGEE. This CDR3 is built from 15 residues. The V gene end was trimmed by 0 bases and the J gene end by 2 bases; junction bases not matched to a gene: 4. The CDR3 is CASSVAGTVQETQYF. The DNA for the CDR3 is TGTGCCAGCAGCGTAGCCGGGACAGTACAAGAGACCCAGTACTTC. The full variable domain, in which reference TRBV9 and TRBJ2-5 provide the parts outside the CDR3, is DSGVTQTPKHLITATGQRVTLRCSPRSGDLSVYWYQQSLDQGLQFLIQYYNGEERAKGNILERFSAQQFPDLHSELNLSSLELGDSALYFCASSVAGTVQETQYFGPGTRLLVL.

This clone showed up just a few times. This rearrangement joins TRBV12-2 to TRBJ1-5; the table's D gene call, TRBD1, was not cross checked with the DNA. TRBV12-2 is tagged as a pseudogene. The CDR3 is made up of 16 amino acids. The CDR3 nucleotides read TGTGCAAGTCGCTTTCACAGGGGGCACGGCAATCAGCCCCAGCATTTT. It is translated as CASRFHRGHGNQPQHF.

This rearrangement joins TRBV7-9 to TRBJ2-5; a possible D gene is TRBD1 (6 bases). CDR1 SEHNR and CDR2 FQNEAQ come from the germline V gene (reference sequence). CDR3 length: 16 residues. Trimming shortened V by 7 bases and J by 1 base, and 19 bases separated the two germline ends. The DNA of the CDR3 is TGTGCCAGCACCCTAGATACAGGGTTCTTCCAAGAGACCCAGTACTTC. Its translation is CASTLDTGFFQETQYF.

CDR3: CASRVGQGIGQPQHF. CDR3 nucleotides: TGTGCCAGTAGAGTGGGACAGGGAATCGGACAGCCCCAGCATTTT. The genes are TRBV19 and TRBJ1-5, with TRBD1 matching over 9 bases. V lost 6 bases, J lost 7 bases, and 10 bases stayed unmatched. Germline CDR1 LNHDA, CDR2 SQIVND (reference sequence). The CDR3 has 15 amino acids. Variable domain in full (rest from reference TRBV19 and TRBJ1-5): DGGITQSPKYLFRKEGQNVTLSCEQNLNHDAMYWYRQDPGQGLRLIYYSQIVNDFQKGDIAEGYSVSREKKESFPLTVTSAQKNPTAFYLCASRVGQGIGQPQHFGDGTRLSIL.

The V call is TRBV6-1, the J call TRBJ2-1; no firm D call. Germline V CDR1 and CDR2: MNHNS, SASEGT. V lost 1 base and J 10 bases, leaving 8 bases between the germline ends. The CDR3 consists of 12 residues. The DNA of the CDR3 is TGTGCCAGCAGTGAAGGTCTGATAGAGCAGTTCTTC. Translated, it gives CASSEGLIEQFF.

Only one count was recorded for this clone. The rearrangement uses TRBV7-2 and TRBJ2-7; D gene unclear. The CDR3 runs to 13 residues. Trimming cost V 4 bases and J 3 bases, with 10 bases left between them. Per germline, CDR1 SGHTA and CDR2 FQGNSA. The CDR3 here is CASSSYVSYEQYF. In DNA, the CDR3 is TGTGCCAGCAGCTCCTACGTTAGCTACGAGCAGTACTTC.

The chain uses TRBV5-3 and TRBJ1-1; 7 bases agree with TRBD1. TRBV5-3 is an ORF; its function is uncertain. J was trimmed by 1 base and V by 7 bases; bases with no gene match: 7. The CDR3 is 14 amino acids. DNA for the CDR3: TGTGCCAGACGGACCGACAGGGCGAACACTGAAGCTTTCTTT. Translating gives CARRTDRANTEAFF.

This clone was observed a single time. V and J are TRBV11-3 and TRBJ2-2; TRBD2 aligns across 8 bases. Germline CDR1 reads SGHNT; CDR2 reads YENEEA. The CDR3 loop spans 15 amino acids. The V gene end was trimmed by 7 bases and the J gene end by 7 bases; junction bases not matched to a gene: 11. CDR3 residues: CASIPGVAGSGELFF. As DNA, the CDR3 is TGTGCCAGCATCCCCGGGGTAGCGGGAAGCGGGGAGCTGTTTTTT.

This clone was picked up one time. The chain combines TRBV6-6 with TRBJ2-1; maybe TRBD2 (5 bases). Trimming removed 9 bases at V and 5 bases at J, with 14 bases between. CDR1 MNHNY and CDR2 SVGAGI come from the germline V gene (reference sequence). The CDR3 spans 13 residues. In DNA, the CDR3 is TGTGCCAGTCGCGGGCTTAAAAACAATGAGCAGTTCTTC. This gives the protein CASRGLKNNEQFF.